The rows below give T cell receptor beta chains drawn from one sample of a study of graft-versus-host responses after intestinal transplantation. The assay was immunoSEQ multiplex PCR, and TCRdb's table has in-frame clones only and misses some. The repertoire has 86,000 or so clones, over 80% of them found once; the top ten carry around 6%. These TCRs are of unknown antigen specificity. The input for sequencing was unstimulated CD8+ T cells sorted from spleen or lymph node cells, taken before intestinal transplant. All receptors come from a human donor who received an intestinal transplant. Each CDR3 is given with its conserved first and last residue. Fields, in order: V gene, J gene, clone size, CDR3 length, D gene, CDR3 protein, CDR3 DNA. A D gene is named only where the DNA matches it firmly. The listing skips clone size in some rows; elsewhere it reads once, few, many or a size class.

TRBV21-1	TRBJ2-7	once	15	NA	CASSVKPTEPYEQYF	TGTGCCAGCAGCGTGAAACCGACAGAACCCTACGAGCAGTACTTC
TRBV4-1	TRBJ2-7	NA	16	NA	CASSQEGTGRLYEQYF	TGCGCCAGCAGCCAAGAAGGCACAGGGCGACTCTACGAGCAGTACTTC
TRBV10-3	TRBJ1-1	NA	14	NA	CAIGSSLYGTEAFF	TGTGCCATCGGCTCCAGCCTTTATGGAACTGAAGCTTTCTTT
TRBV15	TRBJ2-5	once	16	NA	CATSSWGIEGFETQYF	TGTGCCACCAGTAGCTGGGGGATTGAGGGATTCGAGACCCAGTACTTC
TRBV5-6	TRBJ2-1	NA	16	NA	CASSLGGDDTYNEQFF	TGTGCCAGCAGCTTGGGAGGGGACGATACCTACAATGAGCAGTTCTTC
TRBV4-1	TRBJ2-7	once	17	TRBD1	CASSQAERDSDPYEQYF	TGCGCCAGCAGCCAAGCCGAACGGGACAGCGATCCCTACGAGCAGTACTTC
TRBV9	TRBJ2-1	NA	16	NA	CASSVARDRSYNEQFF	TGTGCCAGCAGCGTAGCCCGGGATAGATCCTACAATGAGCAGTTCTTC
TRBV6-5	TRBJ1-6	NA	15	NA	CASSYFQGMNSPLHF	TGTGCCAGCAGTTACTTTCAGGGTATGAATTCACCCCTCCACTTT
TRBV6-1	TRBJ2-5	NA	14	NA	CASSSFPVGETQYF	TGTGCCAGCAGTTCCTTCCCGGTGGGAGAGACCCAGTACTTC
TRBV6-5	TRBJ2-2	NA	15	NA	CASTLTGLFTGELFF	TGTGCCAGCACCTTAACAGGGTTGTTCACCGGGGAGCTGTTTTTT
TRBV10-2	TRBJ2-7	few	13	NA	CASSDPGGYEQYF	TGCGCCAGCAGTGACCCAGGAGGGTACGAGCAGTACTTC
TRBV13	TRBJ2-7	NA	15	NA	CASSFGPGWSYEQYF	TGTGCCAGCAGCTTCGGCCCAGGGTGGTCCTACGAGCAGTACTTC
TRBV11-2	TRBJ2-1	NA	12	NA	CASSLAGDEQFF	TGTGCCAGCAGCTTAGCGGGGGATGAGCAGTTCTTC
TRBV7-9	TRBJ1-4	NA	16	NA	CASSLAGLGPNEKLFF	TGTGCCAGCAGCTTGGCAGGGTTGGGGCCTAATGAAAAACTGTTTTTT
TRBV29-1	TRBJ2-3	once	16	TRBD2	CSVATSGGTSTDTQYF	TGCAGCGTTGCTACTAGCGGGGGGACTAGCACAGATACGCAGTATTTT
TRBV27	TRBJ1-6	NA	13	NA	CASSGQLNSPLHF	TGTGCCAGCAGTGGACAGCTTAATTCACCCCTCCACTTT
TRBV12-5	TRBJ2-7	NA	16	TRBD2	CASGPVGLAYSYEQYF	TGTGCTAGTGGCCCCGTGGGACTAGCGTACTCCTACGAGCAGTACTTC
TRBV2	TRBJ2-5	NA	14	NA	CASSGGAYQETQYF	TGTGCCAGCAGTGGAGGGGCGTACCAAGAGACCCAGTACTTC
TRBV6-5	TRBJ2-5	NA	14	NA	CASSYRAPVATQYF	TGTGCCAGCAGTTACCGGGCCCCGGTTGCTACCCAGTACTTC
TRBV4-1	TRBJ1-1	NA	15	NA	CASTHFATVNTEAFF	TGCGCCAGCACGCATTTTGCGACTGTGAACACTGAAGCTTTCTTT
TRBV5-6	TRBJ2-1	NA	15	NA	CASSFEGYSYNEQFF	TGTGCCAGCAGCTTTGAGGGATACTCCTACAATGAGCAGTTCTTC
TRBV30	TRBJ2-7	NA	14	TRBD1	CAGKTGRPTYEQYF	TGTGCCGGGAAGACAGGGAGACCTACCTACGAGCAGTACTTC
TRBV6-5	TRBJ2-7	NA	11	NA	CASKLSYEQYF	TGTGCCAGCAAACTCTCCTACGAGCAGTACTTC
TRBV6-4	TRBJ2-1	NA	12	NA	CASSIFTDEQFF	TGTGCCAGCAGTATATTTACCGATGAGCAGTTCTTC
TRBV6-1	TRBJ2-2	once	16	TRBD2	CASSEAGTRFSGELFF	TGTGCCAGCAGTGAAGCCGGGACTAGATTTAGCGGGGAGCTGTTTTTT
TRBV7-9	TRBJ2-3	NA	18	TRBD2	CASSSGTSGTSNTDTQYF	TGTGCCAGCAGCTCCGGGACTAGCGGGACATCAAACACAGATACGCAGTATTTT
TRBV2	TRBJ2-1	NA	14	TRBD1	CASSDRDSYGEQFF	TGTGCCAGCAGTGACCGGGACAGTTATGGTGAGCAGTTCTTC
TRBV6-5	TRBJ2-3	NA	15	TRBD2	CASGGSGANTDTQYF	TGTGCCAGCGGGGGTAGCGGGGCCAACACAGATACGCAGTATTTT
TRBV27	TRBJ1-1	once	13	TRBD1	CASSLLQGAEAFF	TGTGCCAGCAGTTTACTACAGGGGGCTGAAGCTTTCTTT
TRBV4-2	TRBJ1-1	NA	13	NA	CASSGSGSTEAFF	TGTGCCAGCAGCGGCTCGGGGAGCACTGAAGCTTTCTTT
TRBV16	TRBJ2-1	NA	15	NA	CASSLPKTRTVEQFF	TGTGCCAGCAGCCTTCCGAAGACAAGGACAGTTGAGCAGTTCTTC
TRBV9	TRBJ2-6	NA	18	TRBD1	CASSPWDSSFSGANVLTF	TGTGCCAGCAGCCCCTGGGACAGCTCATTCTCTGGGGCCAACGTCCTGACTTTC
TRBV29-1	TRBJ1-1	NA	14	NA	CSVRTGLMNTEAFF	TGCAGCGTCCGTACGGGACTCATGAACACTGAAGCTTTCTTT
TRBV27	TRBJ2-5	NA	14	TRBD1	CASTTTGGMETQYF	TGTGCCAGCACTACGACAGGGGGAATGGAGACCCAGTACTTC
TRBV6-6	TRBJ2-1	NA	14	NA	CASRTGTDNNEQFF	TGTGCCAGCAGGACCGGGACGGATAACAATGAGCAGTTCTTC
TRBV11-2	TRBJ2-1	NA	16	TRBD2	CASSPEGLAGDNEQFF	TGTGCCAGCAGCCCCGAGGGGCTAGCGGGGGACAATGAGCAGTTCTTC
TRBV2	TRBJ1-1	NA	13	NA	CASSRGFDTEAFF	TGTGCCAGCAGTAGAGGGTTTGACACTGAAGCTTTCTTT
TRBV5-1	TRBJ1-5	NA	15	TRBD1	CASSPGTDSNQPQHF	TGCGCCAGCAGCCCCGGGACAGATAGCAATCAGCCCCAGCATTTT
TRBV7-9	TRBJ1-5	NA	14	NA	CASSLLGTNQPQHF	TGTGCCAGCAGCTTACTAGGGACCAATCAGCCCCAGCATTTT
TRBV6-5	TRBJ1-3	NA	12	NA	CASSPTGNTIYF	TGTGCCAGCAGTCCGACAGGAAACACCATATATTTT
TRBV6-5	TRBJ2-1	NA	12	NA	CASSFRLDEQFF	TGTGCCAGCAGTTTCCGGTTGGATGAGCAGTTCTTC
TRBV7-6	TRBJ1-1	NA	15	TRBD1	CASSLPDRGNTEAFF	TGTGCCAGCAGCTTACCCGACAGGGGCAACACTGAAGCTTTCTTT
TRBV11-2	TRBJ2-7	NA	14	NA	CASSGIRDPYEQYF	TGTGCCAGCAGCGGGATCAGAGATCCCTACGAGCAGTACTTC
TRBV7-6	TRBJ2-1	NA	15	TRBD2	CASSLGSGGINEQFF	TGTGCCAGCAGCTTAGGGAGCGGGGGTATCAATGAGCAGTTCTTC